This TCR beta chain was documented in a study of T cells after posttransplantation cyclophosphamide. Study-wide points: Recipient CMV seropositivity and CMV reactivation strongly tracked TRB clonality. Skin or GI-infiltrating T cells shared few TRB sequences with blood. Donor-recipient repertoire similarity was low at 1-2 months, rising over year one.

Cells defined as naive were viable CD3+CD4+ or CD3+CD8+ and CCR7+CD45RA+CD45RO-CD95-CD27+CD28+. The related graft donor's blood sample was taken on the day of bone marrow donation. Note on this clone: The antigen is undetermined.

Assay used: immunoSEQ multiplex PCR; TCRdb lists only in-frame clones, some missing. The sample holds 30,000 or so clones, around 90% seen once. CDR3 length: 14 amino acids. CDR1 LNHDA and CDR2 SQIVND come from the germline V gene (reference sequence). Trimming shortened V by 6 bases and J by 0 bases, and 11 bases separated the two germline ends. The chain links TRBV19 to TRBJ1-2; the D gene is possibly TRBD1 (5 bases). The clonotype originates from a woman aged 55 to 70 in good health, CMV-negative, and a related stem cell transplant donor. Sequencing was done on a sample of naive CD4+ T cells sorted from PBMCs. DNA for the CDR3: TGTGCCAGTAGCAAAGACAGAGCTAACTATGGCTACACCTTC. Protein product: CASSKDRANYGYTF. The full variable domain, with the rest looked up from reference TRBV19 and TRBJ1-2, is DGGITQSPKYLFRKEGQNVTLSCEQNLNHDAMYWYRQDPGQGLRLIYYSQIVNDFQKGDIAEGYSVSREKKESFPLTVTSAQKNPTAFYLCASSKDRANYGYTFGSGTRLTVV.